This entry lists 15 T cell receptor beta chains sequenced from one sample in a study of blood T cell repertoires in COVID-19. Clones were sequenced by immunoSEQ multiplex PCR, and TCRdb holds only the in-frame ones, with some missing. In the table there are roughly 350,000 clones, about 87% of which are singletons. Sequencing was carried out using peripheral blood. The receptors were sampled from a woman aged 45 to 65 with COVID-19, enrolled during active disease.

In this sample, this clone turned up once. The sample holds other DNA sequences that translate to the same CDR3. CDR3 in amino acids: CASSLTGGYEQYF. DNA for the CDR3: TGCGCCAGCAGCTTGACAGGGGGCTACGAGCAGTACTTC. The rearrangement joins TRBV5-1 to TRBJ2-7; 8 bases are a match to TRBD1. CDR3 length equals 13 residues. Germline-derived CDR1 and CDR2 are SGHRS and YFSETQ. V gave up 1 base and J gave up 3 bases; unmatched junction bases: 0.

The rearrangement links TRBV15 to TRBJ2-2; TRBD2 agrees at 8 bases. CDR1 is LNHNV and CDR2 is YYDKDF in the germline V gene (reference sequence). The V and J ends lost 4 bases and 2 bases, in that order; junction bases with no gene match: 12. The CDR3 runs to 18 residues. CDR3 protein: CATSTGGGARVNTGELFF. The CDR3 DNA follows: TGTGCCACCAGCACGGGAGGGGGGGCGCGGGTAAACACCGGGGAGCTGTTTTTT.

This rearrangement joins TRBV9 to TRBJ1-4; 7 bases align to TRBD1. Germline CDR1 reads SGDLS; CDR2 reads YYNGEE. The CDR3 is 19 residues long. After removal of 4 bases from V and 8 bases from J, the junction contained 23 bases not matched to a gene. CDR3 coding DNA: TGTGCCAGCAGCCCACGAAGAAACCCTTGGGACAGTCACGGGGAAAAACTGTTTTTT. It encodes CASSPRRNPWDSHGEKLFF.

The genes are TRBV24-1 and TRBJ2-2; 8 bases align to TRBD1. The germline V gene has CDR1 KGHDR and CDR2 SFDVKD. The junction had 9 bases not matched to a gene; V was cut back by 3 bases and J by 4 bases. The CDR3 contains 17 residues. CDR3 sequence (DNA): TGTGCCACCAGTGATAAGAGGAGACAGGGGCCCACCGGGGAGCTGTTTTTT. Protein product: CATSDKRRQGPTGELFF.

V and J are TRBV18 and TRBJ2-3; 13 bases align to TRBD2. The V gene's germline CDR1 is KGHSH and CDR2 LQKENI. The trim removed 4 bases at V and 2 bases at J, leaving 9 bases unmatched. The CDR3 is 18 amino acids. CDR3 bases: TGTGCCAGCTCACTTTATGCCGGGACTAGCGGGGACACAGATACGCAGTATTTT. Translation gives CASSLYAGTSGDTDTQYF.

The DNA for the CDR3 is TGTGCCAGCCACCATCTAGCGGGAAGTGGCTACGAGCAGTACTTC. Encoded protein: CASHHLAGSGYEQYF. The chain combines TRBV27 with TRBJ2-7, with 9 bases that match TRBD2. CDR3 length: 15 amino acids. The J segment lost 3 bases and the V segment lost 8 bases, leaving 11 bases of the junction unmatched. Germline loops: CDR1 MNHEY, CDR2 SMNVEV (reference sequence).

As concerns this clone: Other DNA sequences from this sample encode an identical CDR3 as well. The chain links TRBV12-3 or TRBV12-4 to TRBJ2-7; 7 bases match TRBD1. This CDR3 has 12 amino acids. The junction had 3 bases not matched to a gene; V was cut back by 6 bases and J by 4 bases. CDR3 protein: CASSPTGYEQYF. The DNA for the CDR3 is TGTGCCAGCAGCCCGACAGGGTACGAGCAGTACTTC.

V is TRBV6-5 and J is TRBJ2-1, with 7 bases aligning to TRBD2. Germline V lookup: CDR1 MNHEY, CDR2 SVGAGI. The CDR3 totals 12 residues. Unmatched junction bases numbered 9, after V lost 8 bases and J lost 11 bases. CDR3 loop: CASRGTTYKQFF. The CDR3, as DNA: TGTGCCAGCCGGGGGACTACATATAAGCAGTTCTTC.

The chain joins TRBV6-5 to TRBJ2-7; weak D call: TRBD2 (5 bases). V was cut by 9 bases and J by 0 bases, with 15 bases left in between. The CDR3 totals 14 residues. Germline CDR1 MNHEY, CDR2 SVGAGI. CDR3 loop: CASYGLTVSYEQYF. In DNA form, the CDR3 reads TGTGCCAGTTATGGACTCACAGTCTCCTACGAGCAGTACTTC.

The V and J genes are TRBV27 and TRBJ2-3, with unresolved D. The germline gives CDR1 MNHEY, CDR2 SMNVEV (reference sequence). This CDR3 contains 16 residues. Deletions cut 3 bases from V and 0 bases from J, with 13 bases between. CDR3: CASSFSDWYSTDTQYF. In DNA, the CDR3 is TGTGCCAGCAGTTTCTCAGACTGGTATAGCACAGATACGCAGTATTTT.

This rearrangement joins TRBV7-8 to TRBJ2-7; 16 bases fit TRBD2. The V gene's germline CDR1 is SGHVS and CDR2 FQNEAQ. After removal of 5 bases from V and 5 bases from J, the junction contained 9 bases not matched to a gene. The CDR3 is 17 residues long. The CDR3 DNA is TGTGCCAGCAGCCCTCCGGGACTAGCGGGAGGGCGAAACGAGCAGTACTTC. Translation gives CASSPPGLAGGRNEQYF.

The DNA of the CDR3 is TGTGCCAGCAGTTACCCCGGGATCTCCTATAATTCACCCCTCCACTTT. It specifies CASSYPGISYNSPLHF. The chain links TRBV6-6 to TRBJ1-6; D unclear. Germline CDR1 is MNHNY and CDR2 is SVGAGI (reference sequence). The CDR3 is 16 amino acids. The V end lost 2 bases, the J end lost 0 bases, and 8 bases lay between the germline ends.

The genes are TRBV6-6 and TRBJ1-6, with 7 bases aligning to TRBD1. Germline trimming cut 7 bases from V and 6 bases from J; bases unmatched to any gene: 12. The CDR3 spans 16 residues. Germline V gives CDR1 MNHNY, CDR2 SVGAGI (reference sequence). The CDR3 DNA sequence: TGTGCCAGCAAAAACTCGGCAGGGGGAACTAATTCACCCCTCCACTTT. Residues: CASKNSAGGTNSPLHF.

The CDR3, as DNA: TGTGCCTGGAGTCAGGACACTGAAGCTTTCTTT. This sequence encodes CAWSQDTEAFF. This chain connects TRBV30 to TRBJ1-1; no reliable D call. Per germline, CDR1 GTSNPN and CDR2 SVGIG (reference sequence). The length of the CDR3 is 11 residues. V was shortened by 2 bases and J by 3 bases, with 4 bases between the two germline ends. The variable domain in full, with the rest retrieved from reference TRBV30 and TRBJ1-1, is SQTIHQWPATLVQPVGSPLSLECTVEGTSNPNLYWYRQAAGRGLQLLFYSVGIGQISSEVPQNLSASRPQDRQFILSSKKLLLSDSGFYLCAWSQDTEAFFGQGTRLTVV.

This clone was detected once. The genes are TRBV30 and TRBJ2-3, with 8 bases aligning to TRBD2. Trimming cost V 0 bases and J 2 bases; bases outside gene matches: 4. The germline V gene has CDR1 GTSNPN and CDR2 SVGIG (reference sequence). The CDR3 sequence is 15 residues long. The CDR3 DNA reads TGTGCCTGGAGTGTTAGCGGGGCGACCACAGATACGCAGTATTTT. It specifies CAWSVSGATTDTQYF.